One and the same sample provided the 10 T cell receptor beta chains below, sequenced in a study of cytomegalovirus exposure and HLA in healthy donors. This PCR relied on a set of 60 Vbeta primers and 13 Jbeta primers. The data were produced by immunoSEQ multiplex PCR, yet TCRdb's version contains in-frame clones alone and is incomplete. The sample carries 150,000 to 200,000 clones, 75% to 90% recorded once. Material: PBMCs. These receptors originate from a human donor in good health.

V and J are TRBV6-5 and TRBJ2-2; D is unresolved. CDR1 is MNHEY and CDR2 is SVGAGI in the germline V gene. CDR3 size: 15 residues. V lost 1 base and J 5 bases, leaving 11 bases between the germline ends. CDR3 sequence reads: CASSYYLDQTGELFF. The CDR3 DNA sequence: TGTGCCAGCAGTTACTACCTTGATCAGACCGGGGAGCTGTTTTTT.

The rearrangement joins TRBV5-6 to TRBJ2-7; 9 bases line up with TRBD1. V dropped 5 bases and J dropped 6; count of bases not matched to a gene: 6. Germline values: CDR1 SGHDT, CDR2 YYEEEE. The CDR3 runs 13 residues. CDR3 DNA: TGTGCCAGCAGTTTCATGGACAGGGGCGAGCAGTACTTC. Translation gives CASSFMDRGEQYF.

This chain uses TRBV5-1 with TRBJ2-7, with 8 bases identical to TRBD1. The CDR3 sequence is 15 residues long. V gave up 4 bases and J gave up 3 bases; unmatched junction bases: 9. CDR1 SGHRS and CDR2 YFSETQ come from the germline V gene. CDR3 nucleotides: TGCGCCAGCAGCCCTGGACAGGGCCTTCTCTACGAGCAGTACTTC. Translated: CASSPGQGLLYEQYF.

The CDR3 DNA reads as TGCGCCAGCAGCTTGGTGGGACAGGCTACCTACAATGAGCAGTTCTTC. Encoded protein: CASSLVGQATYNEQFF. The V and J genes are TRBV5-1 and TRBJ2-1; 8 bases are a match to TRBD1. This CDR3 is 16 amino acids long. Germline loops: CDR1 SGHRS, CDR2 YFSETQ. The junction had 4 bases not matched to a gene; V was cut back by 0 bases and J by 2 bases.

This chain connects TRBV30 to TRBJ1-4; D uncertain. Germline-derived CDR1 and CDR2 are GTSNPN and SVGIG (reference sequence). CDR3 length: 15 amino acids. The ends were cut back, 1 base at V and 0 bases at J, with 9 bases in the middle. The CDR3 region has the DNA TGTGCCTGGAGTGGGGCAGTTGCAACTAATGAAAAACTGTTTTTT. The encoded protein is CAWSGAVATNEKLFF.

A few counts support this clone. This chain joins TRBV11-3 and TRBJ1-6, with D unclear. V was clipped by 5 bases and J by 7 bases, with 6 bases between them. Per the germline V gene, CDR1 is SGHNT and CDR2 is YENEEA. There are 12 residues in the CDR3. DNA of the CDR3: TGTGCCAGCAGCGAGATAAATTCACCCCTCCACTTT. Protein sequence: CASSEINSPLHF.

This rearrangement joins TRBV9 to TRBJ2-1; 8 nucleotides align to TRBD1. V lost 0 bases and J lost 7; bases outside the gene matches: 6. The CDR3 sequence is 15 residues long. The germline CDR1 and CDR2 sequences are SGDLS and YYNGEE. The chain's CDR3 is CASSVEGQVGNEQFF. The CDR3 nucleotides read TGTGCCAGCAGCGTAGAGGGACAGGTGGGGAATGAGCAGTTCTTC.

V usage is TRBV6-5 and J usage is TRBJ1-4; D call uncertain. Germline CDR1 is MNHEY and CDR2 is SVGAGI. V lost 0 bases and J lost 8, with 10 bases in between. The CDR3 extends over 14 amino acids. This CDR3 is CASSYSSRREKLFF. The CDR3, as DNA: TGTGCCAGCAGTTACTCGAGTCGCCGGGAAAAACTGTTTTTT.

The chain uses TRBV4-3 and TRBJ1-3; tentative D call: TRBD1 (5 bases). V was trimmed by 3 bases and J by 4 bases, leaving 16 bases between them. The germline gives CDR1 LGHNA, CDR2 YSLEER. The length of the CDR3 is 16 residues. CDR3 DNA: TGCGCCAGCAGCCACTCTCTCAGGGAAGTCGGAAACACCATATATTTT. Residues: CASSHSLREVGNTIYF.

The chain combines TRBV5-4 with TRBJ2-5, with D unresolved. The CDR3 is 14 residues long. The V and J ends lost 0 bases and 4 bases respectively, with 10 bases between them. In germline, CDR1 is SGHNT, CDR2 YYREEE (reference sequence). The CDR3 DNA is TGTGCCAGCAGCTTGGATACTCCTATAGAGACCCAGTACTTC. Translation gives CASSLDTPIETQYF.